This T cell receptor (beta chain) stems from a study of shared clonotypes between healthy human individuals. Per the original methods: ImmunoSEQ sequences covered only the junction and lacked quality scores; filtering therefore differed. Profiling relied on immunoSEQ multiplex PCR, and the TCRdb table lists in-frame clones only, not all of them. That table furnishes V, J and clone size, whereas the DNA furnished D and trimming. Of around 2,100,000 clones listed, approximately 95% are singletons. Germline CDR1 and CDR2: SNHLY and FYNNEI. V lost 6 bases, J lost 0 bases, and 6 bases stayed unmatched. The CDR3 has 15 residues. Naive-designated CD8 cells lacked CD45RO, were positively enriched for CCR7, and omitted terminally differentiated effector memory CD45RA+ cells. A single count supports this clone.

The specimen was naive CD8+ T cells sorted from blood. This rearrangement joins TRBV2 to TRBJ2-5, with TRBD2 matching over 8 bases. The sequence was collected from a man in his late teens or twenties in good health. DNA of the CDR3: TGTGCCAGCAGCTCCGGCGGGGGGTACCAAGAGACCCAGTACTTC. It translates to CASSSGGGYQETQYF. The full variable domain, in which reference TRBV2 and TRBJ2-5 provide the parts outside the CDR3, is EPEVTQTPSHQVTQMGQEVILRCVPISNHLYFYWYRQILGQKVEFLVSFYNNEISEKSEIFDDQFSVERPDGSNFTLKIRSTKLEDSAMYFCASSSGGGYQETQYFGPGTRLLVL.